The source of this T cell receptor (beta chain) is a study of T-cell memory formation after mild COVID-19. CDR1 is SGHTA and CDR2 is FQGNSA in the germline V gene. V was pared by 5 bases and J by 11 bases, with 8 bases of the junction left unmatched. The CDR3 totals 15 residues. TCRdb called the 5' RACE reads again in MiXCR, with one record for every CDR3 protein. Here the sample spans some 260,000 distinct CDR3 sequences, 16% being singletons. In its sample, this clonotype was seen a few times. This rearrangement joins TRBV7-2 to TRBJ1-6, with 11 bases matching TRBD1. This receptor was identified in a man between 18 and 35 years old who had mild COVID-19 (a few samples of this study predate the infection). Cell type and time point are not known. Sequenced input: PBMCs or a T cell subset sorted from them (not recorded which). The CDR3 bases are TGTGCCAGCAGCCTTACCGGGACAGGGGGTACACCCCTCCACTTT. Amino acid sequence: CASSLTGTGGTPLHF. Supplemented by reference TRBV7-2 and TRBJ1-6, the full variable domain reads GAGVSQSPSNKVTEKGKDVELRCDPISGHTALYWYRQSLGQGLEFLIYFQGNSAPDKSGLPSDRFSAERTGGSVSTLTIQRTQQEDSAVYLCASSLTGTGGTPLHFGNGTRLTVT.